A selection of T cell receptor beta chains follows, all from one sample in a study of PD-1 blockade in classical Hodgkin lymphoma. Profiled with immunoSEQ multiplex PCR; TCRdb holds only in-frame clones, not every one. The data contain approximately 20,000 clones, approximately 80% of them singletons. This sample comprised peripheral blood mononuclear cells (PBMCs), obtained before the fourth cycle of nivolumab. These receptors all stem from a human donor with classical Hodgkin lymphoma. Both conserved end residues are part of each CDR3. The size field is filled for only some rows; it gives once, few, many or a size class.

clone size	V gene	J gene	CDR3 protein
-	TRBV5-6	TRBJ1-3	CASSLYETIYF
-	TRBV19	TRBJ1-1	CASSIVGGTEAFF
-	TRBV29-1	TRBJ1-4	CSVVVDGTNEKLFF
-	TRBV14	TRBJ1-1	CASSLQRMNTEAFF
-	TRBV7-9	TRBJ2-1	CASSLRLAVEEQFF
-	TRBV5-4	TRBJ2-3	CASTPGQGSTDTQYF
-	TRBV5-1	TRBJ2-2	CASSSMGSSGTGELFF
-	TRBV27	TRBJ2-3	CASSLPGLAATDTQYF
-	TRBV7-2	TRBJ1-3	CASSLATLPPGNTIYF
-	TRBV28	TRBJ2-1	CASSSFPSVGGLSSYNEQFF
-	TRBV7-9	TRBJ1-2	CASSLRDYGYTF
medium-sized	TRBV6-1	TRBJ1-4	CASRRGVGGEKLFF
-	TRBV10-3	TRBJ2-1	CAISESPEPGYGEQFF
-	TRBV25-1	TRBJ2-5	CASSSRDRGGETQYF
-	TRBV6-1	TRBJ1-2	CASLRDRANYGYTF
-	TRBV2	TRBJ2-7	CASRGYEQYF
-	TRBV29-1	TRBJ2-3	CSAPGEGTDTQYF
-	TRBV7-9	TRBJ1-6	CASSLGPRDLSPLHF
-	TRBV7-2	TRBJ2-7	CASSRRIGTAPAYEQYF
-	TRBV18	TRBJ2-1	CASSPRDRNEQFF
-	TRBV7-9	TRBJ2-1	CASSFIRDFGSDEQFF
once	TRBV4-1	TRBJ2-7	CASSQESMASPYEQYF
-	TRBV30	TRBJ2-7	CAWCPGASYEQYF
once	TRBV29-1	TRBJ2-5	CSVEVGGVVGETQYF
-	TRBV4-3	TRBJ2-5	CASSQLPGLEETQYF
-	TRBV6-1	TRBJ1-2	CASSAGDYGYTF
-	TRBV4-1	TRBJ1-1	CASSQDTREIGLNTEAFF
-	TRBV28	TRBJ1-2	CASVQGARYGYTF
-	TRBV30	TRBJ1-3	CAWSLGGSGNTIYF
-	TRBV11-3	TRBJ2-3	CASSSTTDTQYF